The 20 T cell receptor beta chains listed next were all sequenced from one sample in a study of CD8 T cells in Susac syndrome. The RNA input was roughly 0.45 to 1 ug, and it was reverse transcribed with random hexamers. TCRdb independently ran MiXCR on the immunoSEQ multiplex PCR reads; one entry per CDR3 protein. This table has hundreds of thousands of distinct CDR3 sequences, roughly 85% appearing once. The sequenced material came from CD8+ T cells from PBMCs. All receptors derive from a human donor with multiple sclerosis.

This clonotype has just one count. This sequence joins TRBV4-1 and TRBJ1-4; D remains unclear. CDR1 and CDR2 (germline): MGHRA, YSYEKL. The V gene lost 0 bases and the J gene lost 0 bases, with 14 bases spanning the gap. This CDR3 is built from 18 residues. In DNA form, the CDR3 reads TGCGCCAGCAGCCAAGATTGGAATAGGCTTGCAACTAATGAAAAACTGTTTTTT. Amino acid sequence: CASSQDWNRLATNEKLFF.

This clonotype was seen a handful of times. DNA of the CDR3: TGTGCCAGCAGTGAAGGGAGCCCCAGTTCCTACGAGCAGTACTTC. This gives the protein CASSEGSPSSYEQYF. The gene calls are TRBV2 and TRBJ2-7; D uncertain. Trimming removed 1 base from V and 1 base from J, with 11 bases in between. Germline values: CDR1 SNHLY, CDR2 FYNNEI. The CDR3 extends over 15 amino acids.

The V and J genes are TRBV20-1 and TRBJ2-7; D may be TRBD1 (6 bases). V lost 0 bases to trimming and J lost 4 bases, with 16 bases between them. Germline V gene data show CDR1 as DFQATT and CDR2 as SNEGSKA (reference sequence). The CDR3 has 15 residues. The CDR3 DNA reads TGCAGTGCTAGAGATAGGAACAGGGAGTCTTACGAGCAGTACTTC. It translates to CSARDRNRESYEQYF.

This clonotype was counted only a few times. This chain joins TRBV6-2 or TRBV6-3 and TRBJ2-7, with D perhaps TRBD1 or TRBD2 (5 bases each). This CDR3 is built from 13 residues. CDR1 MNHEY and CDR2 SVGEGT come from the germline V gene. Trimming took off 2 bases at V and 5 bases at J, with 10 bases between the two ends. CDR3 DNA: TGTGCCAGCAGTTACACTCGGGACCACGAGCAGTACTTC. This encodes CASSYTRDHEQYF.

The V call is TRBV3-1, the J call TRBJ2-3; tentatively, D is TRBD2 (5 bases). This CDR3 spans 16 amino acids. Germline values: CDR1 LGHDT, CDR2 YNNKEL (reference sequence). V was trimmed by 0 bases and J by 0 bases, leaving 10 bases between them. CDR3 sequence: CASSQEVATSTDTQYF. In DNA form, the CDR3 reads TGTGCCAGCAGCCAAGAGGTAGCGACTAGCACAGATACGCAGTATTTT.

V and J are TRBV30 and TRBJ1-4; D gene uncertain. This CDR3 region has 12 residues. V lost 1 base, J lost 13 bases, and 13 bases lay in between. In germline, CDR1 is GTSNPN, CDR2 SVGIG (reference sequence). CDR3 amino acids: CAWSDARGVLFF. DNA for the CDR3: TGTGCCTGGAGTGATGCCCGCGGAGTACTGTTTTTT.

This chain uses TRBV5-4 with TRBJ2-3; D unclear. The CDR3 consists of 15 residues. CDR1 is SGHNT and CDR2 is YYREEE in the germline V gene (reference sequence). V dropped 6 bases and J dropped 0 bases, with 14 bases sitting between them. In nucleotides, the CDR3 is TGTGCCAGCACCACACTATCGGCTAGCACAGATACGCAGTATTTT. Its translation: CASTTLSASTDTQYF. Full variable domain (missing parts from reference TRBV5-4 and TRBJ2-3): ETGVTQSPTHLIKTRGQQVTLRCSSQSGHNTVSWYQQALGQGPQFIFQYYREEENGRGNFPPRFSGLQFPNYSSELNVNALELDDSALYLCASTTLSASTDTQYFGPGTRLTVL.

The rearrangement links TRBV6-1 to TRBJ1-6; unclear D gene. Germline V CDR1 and CDR2: MNHNS, SASEGT. This CDR3 is 15 amino acids long. Trimming took 3 bases from V and 5 from J, leaving 11 bases between them. DNA of the CDR3: TGTGCCAGCAGTGACACGAGGGCAGATAATTCACCCCTCCACTTT. This gives the protein CASSDTRADNSPLHF.

The chain has TRBV2 and TRBJ1-1; D might be TRBD1 (5 bases). Germline V lookup: CDR1 SNHLY, CDR2 FYNNEI. Trimming took off 8 bases at V and 7 bases at J, with 11 bases between the two ends. CDR3 length equals 11 residues. CDR3 DNA: TGTGCCAGCCAGGGTGGGGTTGAAGCTTTCTTT. Translation gives CASQGGVEAFF.

The rearrangement joins TRBV15 to TRBJ1-5; D is perhaps TRBD1 (5 bases). Germline V gene lookup returns CDR1 LNHNV and CDR2 YYDKDF (reference sequence). This CDR3 spans 14 amino acids. V lost 5 bases and J 6 bases, leaving 14 bases between the germline ends. CDR3 loop: CATSHTGEGQPQHF. The CDR3 DNA follows: TGTGCCACCAGCCATACGGGGGAGGGTCAGCCCCAGCATTTT.

Only one count was recorded for this clonotype. V and J are TRBV21-1 and TRBJ2-4; the DNA was not compared with TRBD1, the D call given in the table. TRBV21-1 corresponds to a pseudogene. This CDR3 has 11 amino acids. The CDR3 is CASSKWGYQYF. CDR3 coding DNA: TGTGCCAGCAGCAAGTGGGGGTATCAGTACTTC.

The CDR3 region has the DNA TGCAGTGCTAGAGGAACTAGCGGGGGCAAAAGCTCCTACGAGCAGTACTTC. Translation gives CSARGTSGGKSSYEQYF. The rearrangement joins TRBV20-1 to TRBJ2-7, with TRBD2 identical over 11 bases. After removal of 1 base from V and 0 bases from J, the junction contained 8 bases not matched to a gene. The CDR3 spans 17 residues. Germline CDR1 reads DFQATT; CDR2 reads SNEGSKA (reference sequence).

The J gene is TRBJ2-7, the V gene TRBV27, with a tentative D call TRBD2 (6 bases). CDR1 MNHEY and CDR2 SMNVEV come from the germline V gene (reference sequence). This CDR3 comprises 14 residues. V lost 6 bases and J 7 bases, leaving 19 bases between the germline ends. The DNA for the CDR3 is TGTGCCAGCAGATTCGGGACTTCAAATGCGGAGCAGTACTTC. This sequence encodes CASRFGTSNAEQYF.

A remark on this clonotype: One junction end does not reproduce the germline sequence, and a read error may be involved. The rearrangement links TRBV7-7 to TRBJ2-7; 11 bases fit TRBD2. Germline CDR1 reads SSHAT; CDR2 reads FNYEAQ (reference sequence). There are 15 residues in the CDR3. DNA for the CDR3: TGTGCTAGCAGCGCCGGGACTAGCGGACACTACGAGCAGTACTTC. Its protein is CASSAGTSGHYEQYF.

The chain uses TRBV12-3 or TRBV12-4 and TRBJ2-1; 13 nucleotides agree with TRBD2. V shed 7 bases and J 5 bases; nucleotides not matched to a gene: 5. This CDR3 is built from 15 residues. The CDR3 DNA is TGTGCCAGCACCCGACTAGCGGGAGGAGACAATGAGCAGTTCTTC. Amino acids: CASTRLAGGDNEQFF.

V usage is TRBV30 and J usage is TRBJ1-5; D is possibly TRBD1 (6 bases). Trimming stripped 5 bases from V and 0 bases from J, with 14 bases between. Germline-derived CDR1 and CDR2 are GTSNPN and SVGIG (reference sequence). The CDR3 spans 15 residues. Here the CDR3 DNA reads TGTGCCTGGTCCAGGGGCGTTTATAGCAATCAGCCCCAGCATTTT. Translation: CAWSRGVYSNQPQHF.

The chain joins TRBV3-1 to TRBJ1-2, with D maybe TRBD1 (6 bases). The CDR3 length is 15 residues. V dropped 4 bases and J dropped 3 bases, with 15 bases sitting between them. Germline V CDR1 and CDR2: LGHDT, YNNKEL (reference sequence). The CDR3 DNA reads TGTGCCAGCAGCCTACAGGGAGTGGGGGACTATGGCTACACCTTC. This translates into CASSLQGVGDYGYTF. Full variable domain (rest looked up from reference TRBV3-1 and TRBJ1-2): DTAVSQTPKYLVTQMGNDKSIKCEQNLGHDTMYWYKQDSKKFLKIMFSYNNKELIINETVPNRFSPKSPDKAHLNLHINSLELGDSAVYFCASSLQGVGDYGYTFGSGTRLTVV.

This sequence joins TRBV6-5 and TRBJ2-3; possible D gene TRBD2, 5 bases. The CDR3 is 16 amino acids. The V end was cut by 0 bases, the J end by 0 bases, with 10 bases between. Germline V lookup: CDR1 MNHEY, CDR2 SVGAGI. CDR3 in amino acids: CASSYSRRESTDTQYF. For the CDR3, the DNA is TGTGCCAGCAGTTACTCCAGAAGGGAGAGCACAGATACGCAGTATTTT.

The gene calls are TRBV19 and TRBJ1-5, with 7 nucleotides matching TRBD1. The V and J ends lost 5 bases and 0 bases, in that order; junction bases with no gene match: 13. Germline V CDR1 and CDR2: LNHDA, SQIVND (reference sequence). The CDR3 contains 18 residues. The CDR3 is CASSFGQAEYVSNQPQHF. The CDR3 nucleotides are TGTGCCAGTAGTTTTGGACAGGCTGAGTATGTTAGCAATCAGCCCCAGCATTTT. The whole variable domain, filled in from reference TRBV19 and TRBJ1-5, reads DGGITQSPKYLFRKEGQNVTLSCEQNLNHDAMYWYRQDPGQGLRLIYYSQIVNDFQKGDIAEGYSVSREKKESFPLTVTSAQKNPTAFYLCASSFGQAEYVSNQPQHFGDGTRLSIL.

CDR3 in amino acids: CASSPTSGSSRNHNEQFF. CDR3 sequence (DNA): TGTGCCAGCAGCCCGACGAGCGGGAGTAGCAGGAACCACAATGAGCAGTTCTTC. The chain joins TRBV5-4 to TRBJ2-1; 8 nucleotides agree with TRBD2. The CDR3 is 18 residues long. V shed 4 bases and J 5 bases; nucleotides not matched to a gene: 17. From germline, CDR1 is SGHNT and CDR2 YYREEE (reference sequence).